Here is one TCR beta chain with its context. Its antigen remains unknown. Germline V gene sequence: CDR1 DFQATT, CDR2 SNEGSKA (reference sequence). The CDR3 length is 14 residues. V lost 3 bases to trimming and J lost 6 bases, with 18 bases between them. The data were obtained in a study of response to subunit inactivated influenza vaccine. Overall study results and limits: Authors suggested that a seasonal influenza vaccination recruits few new T cells each time.

A single record per CDR3 protein comes from TCRdb applying MiXCR to the RT-PCR reads. The sample yields over 300,000 distinct CDR3 sequences, 21% seen once. The origin of this receptor is a man aged 45 to 75 who received an inactivated influenza vaccine. The material was PBMCs from blood, obtained approximately 22 months after vaccination. The rearrangement joins TRBV20-1 to TRBJ2-7; the D call may be TRBD1 or TRBD2 (5 bases each). The CDR3, as DNA: TGCAGTGCTAGCCGGGACGGGGATTCTTCCGAGCAGTACTTC. It codes for CSASRDGDSSEQYF.